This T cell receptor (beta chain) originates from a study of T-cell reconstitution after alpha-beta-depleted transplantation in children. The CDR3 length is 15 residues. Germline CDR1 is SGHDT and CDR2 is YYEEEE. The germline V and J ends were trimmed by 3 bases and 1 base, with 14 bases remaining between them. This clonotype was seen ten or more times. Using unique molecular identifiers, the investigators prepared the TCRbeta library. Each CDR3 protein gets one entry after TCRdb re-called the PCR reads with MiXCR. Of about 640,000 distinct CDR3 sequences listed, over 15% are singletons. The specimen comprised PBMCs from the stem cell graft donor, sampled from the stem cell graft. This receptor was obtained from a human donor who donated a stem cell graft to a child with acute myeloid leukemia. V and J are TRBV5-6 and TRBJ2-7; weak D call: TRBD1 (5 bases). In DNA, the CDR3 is TGTGCCAGCAGCTCAACAGGAGAGATGTCCTACGAGCAGTACGTC. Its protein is CASSSTGEMSYEQYV.